These T cell receptor beta chains were read from a single sample in a study of cytomegalovirus exposure and HLA in healthy donors. Assay used: immunoSEQ multiplex PCR; TCRdb lists only in-frame clones, some missing. The table has 150,000 or so clones, around 80% seen once; the top ten hold approximately 5.5%. The sequencing sample was made of PBMCs. All receptors derive from a man aged 25-40 years in good health and CMV-seropositive. Each CDR3 is given with its conserved first and last residue. A D gene is named only where the DNA matches it firmly. The listing skips clone size in some rows; elsewhere it reads once, few, many or a size class.

j_gene | d_gene | abundance | v_gene | CDR3aa | CDR3nt
TRBJ2-7 | NA | few | TRBV7-9 | CASSLREGPAKHEQYF | TGTGCCAGCAGCTTACGGGAAGGACCAGCGAAACACGAGCAGTACTTC
TRBJ1-1 | TRBD1 | NA | TRBV29-1 | CSAEETGFRGTEAFF | TGCAGCGCCGAAGAGACAGGGTTTAGGGGCACTGAAGCTTTCTTT
TRBJ2-5 | TRBD1 | NA | TRBV9 | CASSAGDRGETQYF | TGTGCCAGCAGCGCGGGGGACAGGGGAGAGACCCAGTACTTC
TRBJ2-7 | TRBD1 | few | TRBV10-1 | CASSDTGTGKDEQYF | TGCGCCAGCAGTGATACGGGGACAGGGAAGGACGAGCAGTACTTC
TRBJ2-7 | TRBD2 | NA | TRBV6-6 | CASSPTSGGIYEQYF | TGTGCCAGCAGCCCAACTAGCGGGGGGATATACGAGCAGTACTTC
TRBJ2-7 | NA | NA | TRBV6-5 | CASSYEGGEQYF | TGTGCCAGCAGTTACGAGGGTGGCGAGCAGTACTTC
TRBJ1-2 | TRBD1 | few | TRBV18 | CASSPNWDRANGYTF | TGTGCCAGCTCACCAAATTGGGACAGGGCGAATGGCTACACCTTC
TRBJ1-5 | NA | NA | TRBV30 | CAWSDRNQPQHF | TGTGCCTGGAGTGACAGGAATCAGCCCCAGCATTTT
TRBJ2-7 | NA | NA | TRBV5-1 | CASSLEQGRYEQYF | TGCGCCAGCAGCTTGGAACAGGGACGCTACGAGCAGTACTTC
TRBJ2-1 | NA | NA | TRBV15 | CATSRDTATKLSGEQFF | TGTGCCACCAGCAGAGATACCGCGACTAAATTGAGCGGTGAGCAGTTCTTC
TRBJ1-2 | NA | NA | TRBV15 | CATSRARGLAYGYTF | TGTGCCACCAGCAGAGCCCGGGGACTTGCCTATGGCTACACCTTC
TRBJ2-3 | TRBD2 | few | TRBV6-4 | CASSDSASGSGTDTQYF | TGTGCCAGCAGTGACTCGGCTAGCGGGAGTGGCACAGATACGCAGTATTTT
TRBJ1-1 | NA | NA | TRBV10-3 | CAISEQNTEAFF | TGTGCCATCAGTGAACAGAACACTGAAGCTTTCTTT
TRBJ2-7 | TRBD2 | NA | TRBV7-2 | CASSLDRGAYEQYF | TGTGCCAGCAGCTTAGATCGGGGGGCCTACGAGCAGTACTTC
TRBJ2-5 | TRBD1 | NA | TRBV11-2 | CASRPGTAGGESRETQYF | TGTGCCAGCAGGCCTGGGACAGCCGGTGGGGAGAGCAGAGAGACCCAGTACTTC
TRBJ1-5 | NA | NA | TRBV6-5 | CASRASSNQPQHF | TGTGCCAGCAGGGCTAGTAGCAATCAGCCCCAGCATTTT
TRBJ1-6 | TRBD1 | NA | TRBV15 | CATSKGQVNNSPLHF | TGTGCCACCAGCAAAGGACAGGTTAACAATTCACCCCTCCACTTT
TRBJ1-6 | TRBD1 | NA | TRBV28 | CASSLTGGTSSPLHF | TGTGCCAGCAGTCTCACAGGGGGAACTAGTTCACCCCTCCACTTT
TRBJ2-7 | NA | NA | TRBV4-1 | CASSHLLREPYEQYF | TGCGCCAGCAGCCATCTTTTAAGGGAGCCCTACGAGCAGTACTTC
TRBJ2-1 | TRBD2 | NA | TRBV7-2 | CASSLRPGLADYNEQFF | TGTGCCAGCAGCTTACGGCCCGGGCTAGCGGACTACAATGAGCAGTTCTTC
TRBJ1-1 | NA | NA | TRBV5-6 | CASTIREGEAFF | TGTGCCAGCACAATCCGGGAGGGTGAAGCTTTCTTT
TRBJ2-5 | NA | few | TRBV29-1 | CSWAGLEETQYF | TGCAGCTGGGCGGGGCTAGAAGAGACCCAGTACTTC
TRBJ2-7 | NA | NA | TRBV2 | CASSERRGILSYEQYF | TGTGCCAGCAGTGAACGCCGGGGGATACTCTCCTACGAGCAGTACTTC
TRBJ2-6 | TRBD2 | NA | TRBV10-3 | CAISRDYPSGANGLTF | TGTGCCATCAGCAGGGACTACCCCTCTGGGGCCAACGGCCTGACTTTC
TRBJ1-1 | NA | NA | TRBV5-1 | CASSFDRDTEAFF | TGCGCCAGCAGCTTTGACAGAGACACTGAAGCTTTCTTT
TRBJ2-2 | TRBD1 | NA | TRBV5-1 | CASSDWTGVRSGELFF | TGCGCCAGCAGCGACTGGACAGGGGTTCGATCCGGGGAGCTGTTTTTT
TRBJ1-5 | TRBD1 | NA | TRBV15 | CATSRDRIDSNQPQHF | TGTGCCACCAGTAGGGACAGGATTGATAGCAATCAGCCCCAGCATTTT
TRBJ2-2 | TRBD1 | few | TRBV27 | CASSLGQGALSGELFF | TGTGCCAGCAGTTTGGGACAGGGGGCGCTTAGCGGGGAGCTGTTTTTT
TRBJ1-2 | NA | NA | TRBV7-8 | CASSLARGYGYTF | TGTGCCAGCAGCTTGGCCAGGGGCTATGGCTACACCTTC
TRBJ1-4 | NA | NA | TRBV30 | CAWRGSQPEKLFF | TGTGCCTGGAGGGGCAGTCAACCCGAAAAACTGTTTTTT
TRBJ2-3 | NA | NA | TRBV11-2 | CASSWGTSTDTQYF | TGTGCCAGCAGCTGGGGGACTAGCACAGATACGCAGTATTTT
TRBJ1-5 | NA | NA | TRBV19 | CASSIRDSNQPQHF | TGTGCCAGTAGTATCCGGGATAGCAATCAGCCCCAGCATTTT
TRBJ1-4 | TRBD1 | NA | TRBV28 | CASNEGQAVEKLFF | TGTGCCAGCAACGAGGGACAGGCGGTTGAAAAACTGTTTTTT
TRBJ2-7 | TRBD2 | NA | TRBV5-1 | CASSLAPAGVDEQYF | TGCGCCAGCAGCTTGGCCCCCGCGGGGGTCGACGAGCAGTACTTC
TRBJ2-7 | NA | NA | TRBV5-1 | CASSLTSYEQYF | TGCGCCAGCAGCTTGACATCCTACGAGCAGTACTTC
TRBJ2-3 | NA | NA | TRBV29-1 | CSGADSRGADTQYF | TGCAGCGGGGCCGACAGCCGCGGGGCAGATACGCAGTATTTT
TRBJ1-5 | TRBD1 | NA | TRBV2 | CASRWRDRGVQPQHF | TGTGCCAGCAGATGGCGGGACAGGGGCGTCCAGCCCCAGCATTTT
TRBJ1-2 | TRBD1 | few | TRBV28 | CASRRQGVANYGYTF | TGTGCCAGCAGGCGACAGGGGGTAGCTAACTATGGCTACACCTTC
TRBJ1-1 | TRBD1 | NA | TRBV2 | CASRAGGAAIEAFF | TGTGCCAGCAGAGCAGGGGGCGCCGCGATTGAAGCTTTCTTT
TRBJ1-5 | NA | NA | TRBV28 | CASSLAAYNQPQHF | TGTGCCAGCAGTTTAGCGGCCTACAATCAGCCCCAGCATTTT
TRBJ1-1 | TRBD1 | NA | TRBV5-1 | CASSSTGTGLVTEAFF | TGCGCCAGCAGCTCAACCGGGACAGGGTTGGTAACTGAAGCTTTCTTT
TRBJ1-1 | NA | NA | TRBV6-1 | CASSHWQVSNTEAFF | TGTGCCAGCAGCCATTGGCAGGTCTCGAACACTGAAGCTTTCTTT
TRBJ2-7 | TRBD2 | NA | TRBV6-5 | CASRGIAGAREQYF | TGTGCCAGCAGGGGGATAGCGGGAGCACGCGAGCAGTACTTC
TRBJ2-5 | TRBD2 | NA | TRBV4-1 | CASSQVGSGSLETQYF | TGCGCCAGCAGCCAAGTTGGTAGCGGGAGTTTGGAGACCCAGTACTTC
TRBJ2-7 | NA | NA | TRBV19 | CASSTHPGAYEQYF | TGTGCCAGTAGTACGCATCCGGGAGCCTACGAGCAGTACTTC
TRBJ2-5 | TRBD2 | NA | TRBV9 | CASSVGLAGVETQYF | TGTGCCAGCAGCGTAGGGCTAGCGGGGGTGGAGACCCAGTACTTC
TRBJ2-7 | TRBD1 | few | TRBV5-8 | CASSSDRGYEQYF | TGTGCCAGCAGTTCGGACAGGGGCTACGAGCAGTACTTC
TRBJ2-3 | TRBD2 | NA | TRBV5-1 | CASASGRWGDTQYF | TGCGCCAGCGCTAGCGGGAGGTGGGGAGATACGCAGTATTTT
TRBJ2-5 | NA | NA | TRBV28 | CAIGRANQETQYF | TGTGCCATCGGGAGAGCTAACCAAGAGACCCAGTACTTC
TRBJ1-1 | NA | NA | TRBV18 | CASSTALNTEAFF | TGTGCCAGCTCAACAGCCCTGAACACTGAAGCTTTCTTT
TRBJ1-5 | NA | NA | TRBV19 | CASSARQGNQPQHF | TGTGCCAGTAGTGCAAGACAGGGCAATCAGCCCCAGCATTTT
TRBJ1-3 | NA | NA | TRBV15 | CATGRGPSSSGNTIYF | TGTGCCACCGGCAGAGGACCGTCTAGCTCTGGAAACACCATATATTTT
TRBJ2-1 | TRBD1 | NA | TRBV6-1 | CASLQGASTYNEQFF | TGTGCCAGCTTACAGGGGGCGTCAACCTACAATGAGCAGTTCTTC
TRBJ1-1 | NA | NA | TRBV6-7 | CASSYSGGTNTEAFF | TGTGCCAGCAGTTACTCGGGGGGAACGAACACTGAAGCTTTCTTT
TRBJ1-5 | TRBD1 | NA | TRBV7-6 | CASSPGQGVNQPQHF | TGTGCCAGCAGCCCGGGACAGGGGGTAAATCAGCCCCAGCATTTT
TRBJ1-2 | NA | few | TRBV5-4 | CASSLDRGQYGYTF | TGTGCCAGCAGCTTGGACCGTGGACAGTATGGCTACACCTTC
TRBJ2-7 | TRBD1 | NA | TRBV6-5 | CASRRGTGGVEQYF | TGTGCCAGCAGACGAGGGACAGGGGGCGTGGAGCAGTACTTC